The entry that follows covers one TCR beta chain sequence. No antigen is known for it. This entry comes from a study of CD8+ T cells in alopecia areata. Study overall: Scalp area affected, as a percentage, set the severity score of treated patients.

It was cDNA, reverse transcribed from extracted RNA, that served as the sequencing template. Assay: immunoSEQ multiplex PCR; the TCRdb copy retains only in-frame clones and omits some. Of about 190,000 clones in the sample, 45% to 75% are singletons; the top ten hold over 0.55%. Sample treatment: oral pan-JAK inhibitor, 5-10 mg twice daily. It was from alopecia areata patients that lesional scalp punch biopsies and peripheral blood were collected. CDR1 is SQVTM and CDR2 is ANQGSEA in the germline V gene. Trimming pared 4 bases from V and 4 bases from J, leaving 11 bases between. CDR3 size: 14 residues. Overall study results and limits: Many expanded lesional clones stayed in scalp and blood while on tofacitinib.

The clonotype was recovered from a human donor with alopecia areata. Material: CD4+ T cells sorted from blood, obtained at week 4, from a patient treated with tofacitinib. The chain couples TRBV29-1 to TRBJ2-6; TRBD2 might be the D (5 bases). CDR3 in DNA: TGCAGCGTTGTCCTAGCTAGGGGGGCCAACGTCCTGACTTTC. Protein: CSVVLARGANVLTF.